The sample holds one count of the clone carrying this T cell receptor beta chain. The data were obtained in a study of CD8 T cells in Susac syndrome. Treatment-naive patients with stable or active relapsing-remitting disease served as multiple sclerosis controls. RNA in amounts of roughly 0.5 to 1 ug was reverse transcribed with random hexamers. A single record per CDR3 protein comes from TCRdb applying MiXCR to the immunoSEQ multiplex PCR reads. The top ten hold around 0.12% of the sample, which has some 400,000 distinct CDR3 sequences, approximately 85% seen once. The clonotype comes from a human donor with multiple sclerosis. The sample taken for sequencing was CD8+ T cells from PBMCs.

CDR3 in amino acids: CASSYRTGNVVTEAFF. The DNA for the CDR3 is TGTGCCAGCAGTTACCGGACAGGGAATGTTGTCACTGAAGCTTTCTTT. The V gene is TRBV6-5, the J gene TRBJ1-1, with TRBD1 matching 8 bases. V trimming: 2 bases; J trimming: 4 bases; junction bases outside the gene matches: 9. CDR3 length equals 16 residues. Germline assignment: CDR1 MNHEY and CDR2 SVGAGI.